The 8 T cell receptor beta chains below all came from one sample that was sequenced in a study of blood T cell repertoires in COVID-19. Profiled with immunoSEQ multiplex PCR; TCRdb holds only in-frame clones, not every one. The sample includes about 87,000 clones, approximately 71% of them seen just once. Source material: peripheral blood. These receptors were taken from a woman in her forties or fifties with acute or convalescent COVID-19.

For the CDR3, the DNA is TGCAGCGGGGCAGCCATAAACACTGAAGCTTTCTTT. The encoded protein is CSGAAINTEAFF. The J gene is TRBJ1-1, the V gene TRBV29-1; D is ambiguous. This CDR3 spans 12 amino acids. Germline CDR1 SQVTM, CDR2 ANQGSEA. Trimming removed 7 bases at V and 2 bases at J, with 11 bases between.

The CDR3, as DNA: TGTGCCAGCAGCCTGATGGGGCAGGGAAGTGAAAAACTGTTTTTT. Translated, it gives CASSLMGQGSEKLFF. This rearrangement joins TRBV27 to TRBJ1-4; possibly TRBD1 for D (5 bases). CDR1 is MNHEY and CDR2 is SMNVEV in the germline V gene (reference sequence). This CDR3 contains 15 residues. The ends were cut back, 6 bases at V and 7 bases at J, with 18 bases in the middle. Drawing the rest from reference TRBV27 and TRBJ1-4, the complete variable domain is EAQVTQNPRYLITVTGKKLTVTCSQNMNHEYMSWYRQDPGLGLRQIYYSMNVEVTDKGDVPEGYKVSRKEKRNFPLILESPSPNQTSLYFCASSLMGQGSEKLFFGSGTQLSVL.

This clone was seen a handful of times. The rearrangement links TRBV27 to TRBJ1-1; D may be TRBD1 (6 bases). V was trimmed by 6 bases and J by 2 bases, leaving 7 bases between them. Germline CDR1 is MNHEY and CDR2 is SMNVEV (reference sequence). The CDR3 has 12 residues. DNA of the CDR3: TGTGCCAGCAGCAGGGGTAACACTGAAGCTTTCTTT. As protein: CASSRGNTEAFF.

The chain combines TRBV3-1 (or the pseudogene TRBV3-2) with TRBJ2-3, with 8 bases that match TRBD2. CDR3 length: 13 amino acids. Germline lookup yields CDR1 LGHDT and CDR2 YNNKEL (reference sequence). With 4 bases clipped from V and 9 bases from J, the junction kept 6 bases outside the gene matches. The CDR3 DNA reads TGTGCCAGCAGCCGACCCGGGGGGGGGACGCAGTATTTT. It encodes CASSRPGGGTQYF.

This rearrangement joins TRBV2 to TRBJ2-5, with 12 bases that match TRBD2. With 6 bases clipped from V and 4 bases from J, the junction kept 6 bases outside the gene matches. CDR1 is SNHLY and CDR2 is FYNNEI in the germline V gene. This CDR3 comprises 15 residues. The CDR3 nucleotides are TGTGCCAGCAGCGCTAGCGGGGGGGCCGTAGAGACCCAGTACTTC. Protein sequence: CASSASGGAVETQYF.

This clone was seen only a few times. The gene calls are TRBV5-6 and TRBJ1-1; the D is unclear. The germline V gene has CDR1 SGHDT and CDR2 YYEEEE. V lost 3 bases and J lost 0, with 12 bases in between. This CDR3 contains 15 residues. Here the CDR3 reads CASSSFQPVNTEAFF. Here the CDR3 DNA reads TGTGCCAGCAGCTCGTTTCAACCGGTGAACACTGAAGCTTTCTTT.

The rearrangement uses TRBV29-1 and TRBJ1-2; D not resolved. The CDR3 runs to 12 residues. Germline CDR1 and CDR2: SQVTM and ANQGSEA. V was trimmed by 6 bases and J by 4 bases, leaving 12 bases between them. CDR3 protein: CSVREGGYGYTF. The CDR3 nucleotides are TGCAGCGTGAGGGAGGGCGGCTATGGCTACACCTTC.

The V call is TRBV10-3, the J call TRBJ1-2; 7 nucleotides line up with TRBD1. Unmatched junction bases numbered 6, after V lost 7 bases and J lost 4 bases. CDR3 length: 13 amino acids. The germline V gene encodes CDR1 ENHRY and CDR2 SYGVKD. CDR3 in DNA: TGTGCCATCAAGAGACAGGGTCTCTATGGCTACACCTTC. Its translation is CAIKRQGLYGYTF.